Below, 9 T cell receptor beta chains from the same sample are listed, as sequenced in a study of blood T cell repertoires in COVID-19. Clones were sequenced by immunoSEQ multiplex PCR, and TCRdb holds only the in-frame ones, with some missing. The sample has 110,000 to 150,000 clones; over 75% are singletons. The specimen sequenced was peripheral blood. The origin of the receptors is a human donor in a cohort sampled during active COVID-19.

The chain recombines TRBV5-6 with TRBJ2-1; 11 bases map to TRBD2. After removal of 4 bases from V and 7 bases from J, the junction contained 7 bases not matched to a gene. This CDR3 has 15 residues. The germline gives CDR1 SGHDT, CDR2 YYEEEE. CDR3 sequence: CASSNSGGARNEQFF. DNA of the CDR3: TGTGCCAGCAGCAATAGCGGGGGGGCTCGTAATGAGCAGTTCTTC.

This chain joins TRBV30 and TRBJ2-3; 7 positions agree with TRBD2. The V and J ends lost 0 bases and 1 base, in that order; junction bases with no gene match: 4. Germline V lookup: CDR1 GTSNPN, CDR2 SVGIG (reference sequence). The CDR3 is 15 residues long. CDR3 amino acids: CAWSVGAGGTDTQYF. Written as DNA, the CDR3 is TGTGCCTGGAGTGTAGGGGCGGGGGGCACAGATACGCAGTATTTT.

This chain connects TRBV7-8 to TRBJ2-1; possible D gene TRBD2, 6 bases. CDR3 size: 15 residues. Trimming cost V 1 base and J 12 bases, with 19 bases left between them. CDR1 is SGHVS, CDR2 FQNEAQ, per germline. The CDR3 loop is CASSLGSLASRGQFF. The CDR3, as DNA: TGTGCCAGCAGCTTAGGAAGTCTAGCGTCCCGGGGGCAGTTCTTC.

This clone was counted once. The J gene is TRBJ2-7, the V gene TRBV5-1; weak D call: TRBD2 (5 bases). The CDR3 is made up of 15 amino acids. V was shortened by 0 bases and J by 0 bases, with 10 bases between the two germline ends. The V gene's germline CDR1 is SGHRS and CDR2 YFSETQ. CDR3 DNA sequence: TGCGCCAGCAGCTTGGTCATAGGGAGCTCCTACGAGCAGTACTTC. This translates into CASSLVIGSSYEQYF.

The chain couples TRBV18 to TRBJ2-2, with D maybe TRBD2 (6 bases). Germline V gives CDR1 KGHSH, CDR2 LQKENI. The germline V and J ends were trimmed by 2 bases and 8 bases, with 24 bases remaining between them. This CDR3 region has 18 residues. DNA for the CDR3: TGTGCCAGCTCACCAAAGGCGGAATCGGGAGCCGACCCGGGGGAGCTGTTTTTT. Encoded protein: CASSPKAESGADPGELFF.

J is TRBJ2-7 and V is TRBV6-2 or TRBV6-3; D possibly corresponds to TRBD2 (6 bases). The germline V gene has CDR1 MNHEY and CDR2 SVGEGT. The CDR3 has 17 amino acids. The V end was cut by 2 bases, the J end by 7 bases, with 24 bases between. The CDR3: CASSYVLPSGGVSEQYV. Here the CDR3 DNA reads TGTGCCAGCAGTTACGTCCTTCCTTCCGGGGGAGTTAGTGAGCAGTACGTC.

V gene TRBV7-8 combines with J gene TRBJ2-5; 10 bases are shared with TRBD1. With V trimmed by 5 bases and J by 4 bases, 13 bases remained unmatched. Germline values: CDR1 SGHVS, CDR2 FQNEAQ. The CDR3 is 17 residues long. This CDR3 is CASSPLPRTGGRETQYF. The CDR3 DNA sequence: TGTGCCAGCAGCCCACTCCCTCGGACAGGGGGGAGAGAGACCCAGTACTTC.

V gene TRBV29-1 combines with J gene TRBJ2-3; 8 bases agree with TRBD2. J lost 7 bases, V lost 4 bases, and 10 bases had no gene match. Germline CDR1 is SQVTM and CDR2 is ANQGSEA. CDR3 size: 14 residues. The CDR3 bases are TGCAGCGTTGCCTCTAGCGGGTTCGGAAATACGCAGTATTTT. It encodes CSVASSGFGNTQYF.

The V gene is TRBV25-1, the J gene TRBJ2-1; D is unclear. The V and J ends lost 5 bases and 7 bases respectively, with 6 bases between them. The germline CDR1 and CDR2 sequences are MGHDK and SYGVNS. The CDR3 consists of 11 residues. The CDR3, as DNA: TGTGCCAGCAGTACCCGGAATGAGCAGTTCTTC. Encoded protein: CASSTRNEQFF.